This section outlines one T cell receptor beta chain sequence together with its context. This CDR3 is built from 13 residues. CDR1 and CDR2 from the germline V gene are MDHEN and SYDVKM. The germline V and J ends were trimmed by 5 bases and 5 bases, with 10 bases remaining between them. This sample stems from a study of shared T cell receptors in the human thymus. Assay used: immunoSEQ multiplex PCR; TCRdb lists only in-frame clones, some missing. The sample lists over 65,000 clones, 90% to 95% occurring once. The chain couples TRBV28 to TRBJ1-3; no clear D. Sequenced input: thymocytes. This TCR came from a human donor. The CDR3 is CASSPPPRNTIYF. Written as DNA, the CDR3 is TGTGCCAGCAGTCCCCCACCGCGAAACACCATATATTTT.